Presented here are 9 T cell receptor beta chains from one specimen sequenced in a study of blood T cell repertoires in COVID-19 (dated by TCRdb to the early 2020s). Library preparation used the immunoSEQ multiplex PCR assay. TCRdb provides this immuneACCESS table in a form limited to in-frame rearrangements. Some clones are lacking; in checked studies, under half of them reflect an unresolved V gene, and why the rest are absent is not known. In this sample the table shows 250,000 to 350,000 clones, 88% of which occur a single time. Together, the top ten hold 9% to 9.5% of the sample. Sequences were obtained from peripheral blood. These receptors were collected from a man aged 18-30 years with active or convalescent COVID-19.

This chain uses TRBV9 with TRBJ1-6; possibly TRBD1 for D (6 bases). The germline V gene encodes CDR1 SGDLS and CDR2 YYNGEE. Trimming shortened V by 0 bases and J by 6 bases, and 7 bases separated the two germline ends. CDR3 length equals 14 residues. CDR3 sequence (DNA): TGTGCCAGCAGCGTAGGAGGGGGTAATTCACCCCTCCACTTT. Its translation: CASSVGGGNSPLHF.

Turning to this clone: Other DNA sequences within the sample encode an identical CDR3. The J gene is TRBJ2-3, the V gene TRBV15; D may be TRBD2 (7 bases). The CDR3 consists of 16 residues. V lost 0 bases, J lost 1 base, and 11 bases lay in between. CDR1 and CDR2 from the germline V gene are LNHNV and YYDKDF (reference sequence). The DNA for the CDR3 is TGTGCCACCAGCAGAGATAGGGGGGGCGGCACAGATACGCAGTATTTT. It specifies CATSRDRGGGTDTQYF.

In its sample, this clone ranks as medium-sized. The same CDR3 is also encoded by other DNA sequences in this sample. The J gene is TRBJ2-2, the V gene TRBV5-6; 9 bases match TRBD1. The CDR3 runs 14 residues. Germline V gene lookup returns CDR1 SGHDT and CDR2 YYEEEE. J lost 6 bases, V lost 0 bases, and 0 bases had no gene match. The DNA for the CDR3 is TGTGCCAGCAGCTTGGGACAGGGGGCCGGGGAGCTGTTTTTT. Translation gives CASSLGQGAGELFF.

The gene calls are TRBV5-1 and TRBJ1-1, with 9 nucleotides matching TRBD1. Germline loops: CDR1 SGHRS, CDR2 YFSETQ. Trimming removed 2 bases from V and 1 base from J; junction bases left unmatched: 3. There are 15 residues in the CDR3. The CDR3 loop is CASSLTGGPNTEAFF. Written as DNA, the CDR3 is TGCGCCAGCAGCTTAACAGGGGGCCCGAACACTGAAGCTTTCTTT.

The V and J genes are TRBV5-4 and TRBJ1-1, with 7 positions matching TRBD1. This CDR3 is built from 15 residues. Trimming at V came to 4 bases and at J to 0 bases, leaving 6 bases not matched to a gene. Germline V gives CDR1 SGHNT, CDR2 YYREEE (reference sequence). The CDR3 loop reads CASSPTGNVNTEAFF. In nucleotides, the CDR3 is TGTGCCAGCAGCCCGACAGGGAACGTGAACACTGAAGCTTTCTTT.

This rearrangement joins TRBV10-3 to TRBJ1-5; 7 positions agree with TRBD1. Germline trimming cut 4 bases from V and 3 bases from J; bases unmatched to any gene: 6. The CDR3 has 15 residues. The germline CDR1 and CDR2 sequences are ENHRY and SYGVKD. The DNA for the CDR3 is TGTGCCATCAGTGCCCGGGACAGCGTCAATCAGCCCCAGCATTTT. Translated, it gives CAISARDSVNQPQHF.

This clone has a single count. The chain recombines TRBV5-1 with TRBJ1-1; the D gene is possibly TRBD1 (5 bases). Trimming removed 4 bases at V and 1 base at J, with 14 bases between. Germline loops: CDR1 SGHRS, CDR2 YFSETQ. The CDR3 extends over 15 amino acids. The CDR3 reads CASSLSGTANTEAFF. The CDR3 DNA reads as TGCGCCAGCAGCCTAAGCGGGACGGCGAACACTGAAGCTTTCTTT. The whole variable domain, filled in from reference TRBV5-1 and TRBJ1-1, reads KAGVTQTPRYLIKTRGQQVTLSCSPISGHRSVSWYQQTPGQGLQFLFEYFSETQRNKGNFPGRFSGRQFSNSRSEMNVSTLELGDSALYLCASSLSGTANTEAFFGQGTRLTVV.

The chain is built from TRBV5-1 and TRBJ2-7, with 7 bases lining up with TRBD1. CDR1 and CDR2 from the germline V gene are SGHRS and YFSETQ. Trimming cost V 1 base and J 7 bases; bases outside gene matches: 17. The CDR3 contains 17 residues. The CDR3 bases are TGCGCCAGCAGCTTGCGGGACAGTACCTCCCTGTCGAATGAGCAGTACTTC. Protein: CASSLRDSTSLSNEQYF.

The rearrangement links TRBV5-1 to TRBJ1-4; TRBD1 matches at 10 bases. The CDR3 is made up of 16 amino acids. V trimming: 4 bases; J trimming: 0 bases; junction bases outside the gene matches: 3. From germline, CDR1 is SGHRS and CDR2 YFSETQ. The CDR3 reads CASSPGQGATNEKLFF. The CDR3 coding sequence is TGCGCCAGCAGCCCTGGACAGGGGGCAACTAATGAAAAACTGTTTTTT.